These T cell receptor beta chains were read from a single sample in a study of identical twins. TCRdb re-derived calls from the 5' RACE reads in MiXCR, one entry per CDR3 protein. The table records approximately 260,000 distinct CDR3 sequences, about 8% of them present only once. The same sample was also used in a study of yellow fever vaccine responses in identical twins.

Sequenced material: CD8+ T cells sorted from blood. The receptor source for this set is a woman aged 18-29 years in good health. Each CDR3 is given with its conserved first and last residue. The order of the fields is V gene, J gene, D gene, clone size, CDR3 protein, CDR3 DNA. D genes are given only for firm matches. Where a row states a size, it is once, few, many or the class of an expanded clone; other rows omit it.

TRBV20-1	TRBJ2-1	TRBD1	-	CSARDHGTGDYNEQFF	TGCAGTGCTAGGGACCATGGGACAGGGGACTACAATGAGCAGTTCTTC
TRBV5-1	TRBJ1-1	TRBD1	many	CASSKDRPSGLNTEAFF	TGCGCCAGCAGCAAGGACAGGCCGTCTGGTTTGAACACTGAAGCTTTCTTT
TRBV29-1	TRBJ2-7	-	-	CSTRDSSYEQYF	TGCAGCACGCGGGACTCCTCCTACGAGCAGTACTTC
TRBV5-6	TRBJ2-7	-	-	CASSFSSSSYEQYF	TGTGCCAGCAGCTTCAGCAGCAGCTCCTACGAGCAGTACTTC
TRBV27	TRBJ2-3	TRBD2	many	CASSTSRADTQYF	TGTGCCAGTTCGACTAGCCGAGCAGATACGCAGTATTTT
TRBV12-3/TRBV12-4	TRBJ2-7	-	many	CASSYLYSGEQYF	TGTGCCAGCAGTTACCTTTACTCCGGGGAGCAGTACTTC
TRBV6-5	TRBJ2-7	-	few	CASSYTQDYEQYF	TGTGCCAGCAGTTACACTCAGGACTACGAGCAGTACTTC
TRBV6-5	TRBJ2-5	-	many	CASSNPPPQETQYF	TGTGCCAGCAGTAACCCACCCCCTCAAGAGACCCAGTACTTC
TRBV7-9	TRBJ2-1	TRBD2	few	CASSLGLREGHNEQFF	TGTGCCAGCAGCTTAGGGCTGCGGGAGGGCCACAATGAGCAGTTCTTC
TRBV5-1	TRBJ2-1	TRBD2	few	CASSLSLAVEQFF	TGCGCCAGCAGCTTAAGCCTAGCGGTTGAGCAGTTCTTC
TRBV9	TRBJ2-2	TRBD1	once	CASSPRTGATGELFF	TGTGCCAGCAGCCCACGGACAGGGGCCACCGGGGAGCTGTTTTTT
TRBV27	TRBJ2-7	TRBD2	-	CASGTSGPYEQYF	TGTGCCAGCGGGACTAGCGGTCCCTACGAGCAGTACTTC
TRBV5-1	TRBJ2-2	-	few	CASSPPPKVTGELFF	TGCGCCAGCAGCCCCCCCCCGAAGGTCACCGGGGAGCTGTTTTTT
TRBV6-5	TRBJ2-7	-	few	CASSYGLMSSYEQYF	TGTGCCAGCAGTTACGGGCTGATGAGCTCCTACGAGCAGTACTTC
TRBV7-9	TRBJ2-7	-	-	CASSLAIEVSPDYEQYF	TGTGCCAGCAGCTTAGCAATTGAGGTGAGCCCTGACTACGAGCAGTACTTC
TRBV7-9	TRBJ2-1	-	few	CASSSRDQHNEQFF	TGTGCCAGCAGCTCACGGGACCAACACAATGAGCAGTTCTTC
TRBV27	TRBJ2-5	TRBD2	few	CASSLLPGLGQETQYF	TGTGCCAGCAGTTTGCTTCCTGGACTAGGCCAAGAGACCCAGTACTTC
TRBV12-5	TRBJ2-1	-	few	CASGTGHEQFF	TGTGCTAGTGGTACCGGTCATGAGCAGTTCTTC
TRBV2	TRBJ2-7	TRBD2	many	CASRGLAPSSYEQYF	TGTGCCAGCAGGGGACTAGCACCGAGCTCCTACGAGCAGTACTTC
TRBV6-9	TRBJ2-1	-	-	CASTTRALSSYNEQFF	TGTGCCAGTACGACTAGGGCCCTCAGCTCCTACAATGAGCAGTTCTTC
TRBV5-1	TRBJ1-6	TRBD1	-	CASSPTRTGDNSPLHF	TGCGCCAGCAGCCCCACCCGGACAGGGGATAATTCACCCCTCCACTTT
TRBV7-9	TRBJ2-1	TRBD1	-	CASSFVGQGADNEQFF	TGTGCCAGCAGCTTTGTCGGCCAGGGGGCCGACAATGAGCAGTTCTTC
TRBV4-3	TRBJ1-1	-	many	CASSQYSGERTEAFF	TGCGCCAGCAGCCAATATTCAGGGGAGAGGACTGAAGCTTTCTTT
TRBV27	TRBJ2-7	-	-	CASRPLGRSHEQYF	TGTGCCAGCAGGCCGTTAGGCAGGAGTCACGAGCAGTACTTC
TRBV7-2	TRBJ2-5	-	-	CASVGGDETQYF	TGTGCCAGCGTCGGAGGGGACGAGACCCAGTACTTC
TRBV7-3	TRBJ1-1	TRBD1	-	CASSFGTGKAEAFF	TGTGCCAGCAGCTTCGGGACAGGGAAGGCTGAAGCTTTCTTT
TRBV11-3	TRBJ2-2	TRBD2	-	CASSLDRSGSGELFF	TGTGCCAGCAGCTTAGATCGGAGCGGGAGCGGGGAGCTGTTTTTT
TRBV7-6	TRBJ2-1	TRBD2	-	CASSLDPGLAGGEQFF	TGTGCCAGCAGCTTAGATCCGGGACTAGCGGGAGGGGAGCAGTTCTTC
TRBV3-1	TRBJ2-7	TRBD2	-	CASTKARGGDYFYEQYF	TGTGCCAGCACTAAAGCGAGAGGAGGGGACTACTTCTACGAGCAGTACTTC
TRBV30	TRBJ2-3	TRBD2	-	CAWSVPSYGRGGADTQYF	TGTGCCTGGAGTGTACCCAGTTATGGGCGGGGGGGCGCGGATACGCAGTATTTT
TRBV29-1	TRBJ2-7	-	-	CSGRTPGSTEQYF	TGCAGCGGCAGAACCCCGGGCTCTACTGAACAGTACTTC
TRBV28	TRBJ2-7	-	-	CATAIRYEQYF	TGTGCCACCGCGATTCGGTACGAGCAGTACTTC
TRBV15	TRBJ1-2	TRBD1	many	CATSSGQDAGVSYTF	TGTGCCACCAGCAGCGGACAGGACGCCGGCGTAAGCTACACCTTC
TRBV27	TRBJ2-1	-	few	CASSYLPDSADEQFF	TGTGCCAGCAGTTACCTCCCGGACTCGGCGGATGAGCAGTTCTTC
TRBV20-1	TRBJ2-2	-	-	CSARGGPHKNPGELFF	TGCAGTGCTAGAGGGGGGCCTCATAAAAACCCCGGGGAGCTGTTTTTT
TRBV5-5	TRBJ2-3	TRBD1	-	CASSPLPQGAGDTQYF	TGTGCCAGCAGCCCGCTCCCACAGGGGGCAGGGGATACGCAGTATTTT
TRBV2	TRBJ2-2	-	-	CASSNQGSGELFF	TGTGCCAGCTCGAACCAGGGATCCGGGGAGCTGTTTTTT
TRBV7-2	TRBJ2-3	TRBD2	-	CASSLIAGGAGDTQYF	TGTGCCAGCAGCTTAATAGCGGGAGGAGCCGGAGATACGCAGTATTTT
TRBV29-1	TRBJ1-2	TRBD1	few	CSVPGTGNGYTF	TGCAGCGTTCCCGGGACAGGGAATGGCTACACCTTC
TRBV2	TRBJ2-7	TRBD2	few	CASSEGSGGTLWEQYF	TGTGCCAGCAGTGAAGGGAGCGGGGGGACCCTGTGGGAGCAGTACTTC
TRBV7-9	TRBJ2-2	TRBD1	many	CASRSGQGTGELFF	TGTGCCAGCAGATCGGGACAGGGGACCGGGGAGCTGTTTTTT
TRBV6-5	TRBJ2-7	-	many	CASSSSDSSYEQYF	TGTGCCAGCAGTTCCAGTGACAGTTCCTACGAGCAGTACTTC
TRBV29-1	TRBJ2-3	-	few	CSGQGGTILSTDTQYF	TGCAGCGGACAGGGAGGGACTATACTTAGCACAGATACGCAGTATTTT
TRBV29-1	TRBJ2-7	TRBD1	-	CSVETGTGSYEQYF	TGCAGCGTTGAAACTGGGACAGGGTCCTACGAGCAGTACTTC
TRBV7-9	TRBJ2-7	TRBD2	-	CAIRGLAGYEQYF	TGTGCCATACGCGGCCTAGCGGGGTACGAGCAGTACTTC
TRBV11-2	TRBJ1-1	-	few	CASSLGWVTMNTEAFF	TGTGCCAGCAGCTTAGGTTGGGTGACGATGAACACTGAAGCTTTCTTT
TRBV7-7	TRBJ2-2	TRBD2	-	CASSLADLSGRRTGELFF	TGTGCTAGCAGCTTAGCTGATTTGAGCGGGAGGCGCACCGGGGAGCTGTTTTTT
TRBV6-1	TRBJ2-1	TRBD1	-	CASSDDRGLGYEQFF	TGTGCCAGCAGTGACGACAGGGGGCTGGGTTATGAGCAGTTCTTC